Listed here is a single T cell receptor beta chain. Donors counted as nominally healthy when sampled, yet unrecorded immune exposures were likely. This record comes from a study of cytomegalovirus exposure and HLA in healthy donors. Looking at the study overall: There were 90 million to 130 million unique TCR beta sequences, drawn from about 179 million T cells, in an earlier analysis.

The PCR contained 60 Vbeta and 13 Jbeta primers. Assay used: immunoSEQ multiplex PCR; TCRdb lists only in-frame clones, some missing. Among about 170,000 clones, roughly 80% were seen once, and the ten largest hold about 0.77%. CDR1 SGHTA and CDR2 FQGNSA come from the germline V gene. The ends were cut back, 5 bases at V and 7 bases at J, with 11 bases in the middle. This CDR3 has 12 amino acids. The sample was PBMCs. The receptor was derived from a woman aged 18-29 years in good health and CMV-seronegative. The V call is TRBV7-2, the J call TRBJ1-1; D uncertain. CDR3 bases: TGTGCCAGCAGCAACTACATGGGTGAAGCTTTCTTT. It translates to CASSNYMGEAFF.